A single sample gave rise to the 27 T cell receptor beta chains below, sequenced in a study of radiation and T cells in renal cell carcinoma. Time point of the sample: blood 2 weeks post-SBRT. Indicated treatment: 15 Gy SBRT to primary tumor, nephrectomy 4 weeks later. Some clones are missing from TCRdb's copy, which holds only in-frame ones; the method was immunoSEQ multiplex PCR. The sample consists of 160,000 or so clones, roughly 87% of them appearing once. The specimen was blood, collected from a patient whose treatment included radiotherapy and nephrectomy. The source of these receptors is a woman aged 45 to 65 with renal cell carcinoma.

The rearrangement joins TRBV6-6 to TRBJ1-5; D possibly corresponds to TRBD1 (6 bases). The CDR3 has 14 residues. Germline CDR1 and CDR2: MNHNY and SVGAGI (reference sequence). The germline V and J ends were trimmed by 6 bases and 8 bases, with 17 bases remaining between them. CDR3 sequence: CASRPNREVKPQHF. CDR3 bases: TGTGCCAGCAGACCCAACAGGGAAGTTAAGCCCCAGCATTTT.

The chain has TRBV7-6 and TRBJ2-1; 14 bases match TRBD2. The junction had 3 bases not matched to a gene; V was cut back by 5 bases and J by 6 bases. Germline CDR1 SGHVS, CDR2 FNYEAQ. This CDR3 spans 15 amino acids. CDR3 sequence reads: CASSLGTSGGNEQFF. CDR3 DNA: TGTGCCAGCAGCCTAGGGACTAGCGGGGGCAATGAGCAGTTCTTC.

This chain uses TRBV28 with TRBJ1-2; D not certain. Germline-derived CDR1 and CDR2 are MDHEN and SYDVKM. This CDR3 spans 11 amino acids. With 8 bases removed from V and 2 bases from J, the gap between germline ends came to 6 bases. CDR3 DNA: TGTGCCAGCGGGATAAACTATGGCTACACCTTC. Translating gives CASGINYGYTF.

CDR3 loop: CASQTSPNTGELFF. The CDR3 bases are TGTGCCAGCCAAACGAGCCCGAACACCGGGGAGCTGTTTTTT. The chain carries TRBV6-6 and TRBJ2-2, with no clear D. Trimming removed 8 bases at V and 0 bases at J, with 10 bases between. Per the germline V gene, CDR1 is MNHNY and CDR2 is SVGAGI (reference sequence). The CDR3 totals 14 residues.

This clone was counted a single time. The DNA for the CDR3 is TGTGCCAGCAGCTTAGAATTCCCCGCCCCGGGCACTGAAGCTTTCTTT. Translated: CASSLEFPAPGTEAFF. The V call is TRBV13, the J call TRBJ1-1; D is uncertain. V gave up 1 base and J gave up 4 bases, with 16 bases separating them. Germline values: CDR1 PRHDT, CDR2 FYEKMQ (reference sequence). CDR3 length: 16 amino acids. The whole variable domain, filled in from reference TRBV13 and TRBJ1-1, reads AAGVIQSPRHLIKEKRETATLKCYPIPRHDTVYWYQQGPGQDPQFLISFYEKMQSDKGSIPDRFSAQQFSDYHSELNMSSLELGDSALYFCASSLEFPAPGTEAFFGQGTRLTVV.

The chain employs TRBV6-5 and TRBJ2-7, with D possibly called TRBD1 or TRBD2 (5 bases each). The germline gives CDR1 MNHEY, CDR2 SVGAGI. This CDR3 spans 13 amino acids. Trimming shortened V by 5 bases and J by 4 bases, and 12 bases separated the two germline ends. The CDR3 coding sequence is TGTGCCAGCAGTGAGGGACGGATTTACGAGCAGTACTTC. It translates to CASSEGRIYEQYF.

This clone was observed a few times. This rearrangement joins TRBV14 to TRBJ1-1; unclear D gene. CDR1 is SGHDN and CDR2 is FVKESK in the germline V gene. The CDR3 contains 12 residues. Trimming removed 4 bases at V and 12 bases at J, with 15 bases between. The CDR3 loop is CASSRRDHFTFF. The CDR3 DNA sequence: TGTGCCAGCAGCCGGAGAGACCACTTTACTTTCTTT.

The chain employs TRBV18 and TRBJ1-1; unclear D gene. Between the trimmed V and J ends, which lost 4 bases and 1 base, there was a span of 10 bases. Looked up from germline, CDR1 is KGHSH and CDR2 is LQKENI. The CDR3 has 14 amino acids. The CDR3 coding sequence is TGTGCCAGCTCACAGTGGACGGGGAACACTGAAGCTTTCTTT. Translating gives CASSQWTGNTEAFF.

For the CDR3, the DNA is TGTGCCAGCAGCTTATCGGGGACAAGGGTCGGGGAGCTGTTTTTT. This codes for CASSLSGTRVGELFF. The chain combines TRBV7-8 with TRBJ2-2; tentatively, D is TRBD1 (6 bases). The length of the CDR3 is 15 residues. Germline V gene sequence: CDR1 SGHVS, CDR2 FQNEAQ. V was trimmed by 2 bases and J by 7 bases, leaving 14 bases between them.

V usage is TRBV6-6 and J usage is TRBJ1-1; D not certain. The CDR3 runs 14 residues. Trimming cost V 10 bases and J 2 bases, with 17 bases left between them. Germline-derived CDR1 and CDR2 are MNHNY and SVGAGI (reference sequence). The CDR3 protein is CATKVGVENTEAFF. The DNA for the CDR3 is TGTGCCACGAAGGTTGGGGTGGAAAACACTGAAGCTTTCTTT.

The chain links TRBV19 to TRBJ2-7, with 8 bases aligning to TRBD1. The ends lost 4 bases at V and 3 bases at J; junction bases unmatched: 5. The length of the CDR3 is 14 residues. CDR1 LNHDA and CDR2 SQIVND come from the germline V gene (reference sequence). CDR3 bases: TGTGCCAGTAGTACTAGGACAGGGAACTACGAGCAGTACTTC. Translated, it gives CASSTRTGNYEQYF. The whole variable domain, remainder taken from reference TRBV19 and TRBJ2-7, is DGGITQSPKYLFRKEGQNVTLSCEQNLNHDAMYWYRQDPGQGLRLIYYSQIVNDFQKGDIAEGYSVSREKKESFPLTVTSAQKNPTAFYLCASSTRTGNYEQYFGPGTRLTVT.

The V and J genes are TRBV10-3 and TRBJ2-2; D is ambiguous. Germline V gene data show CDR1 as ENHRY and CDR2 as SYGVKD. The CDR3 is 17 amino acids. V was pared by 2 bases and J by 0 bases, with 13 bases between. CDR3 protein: CAISEIVEGPNTGELFF. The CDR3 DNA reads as TGTGCCATCAGTGAGATTGTTGAAGGGCCGAACACCGGGGAGCTGTTTTTT.

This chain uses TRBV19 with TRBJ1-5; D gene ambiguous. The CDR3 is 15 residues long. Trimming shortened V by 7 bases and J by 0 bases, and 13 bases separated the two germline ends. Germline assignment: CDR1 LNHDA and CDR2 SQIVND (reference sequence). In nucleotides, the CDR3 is TGTGCCAGTAAGCGGGCGGACTATAGCAATCAGCCCCAGCATTTT. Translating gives CASKRADYSNQPQHF.

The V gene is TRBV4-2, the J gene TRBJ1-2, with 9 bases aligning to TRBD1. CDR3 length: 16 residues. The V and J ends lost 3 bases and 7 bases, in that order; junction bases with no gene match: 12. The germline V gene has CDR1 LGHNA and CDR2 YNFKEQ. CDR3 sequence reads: CASSQAGTGKSSGYTF. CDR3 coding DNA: TGTGCCAGCAGCCAGGCCGGGACAGGGAAATCATCTGGCTACACCTTC.

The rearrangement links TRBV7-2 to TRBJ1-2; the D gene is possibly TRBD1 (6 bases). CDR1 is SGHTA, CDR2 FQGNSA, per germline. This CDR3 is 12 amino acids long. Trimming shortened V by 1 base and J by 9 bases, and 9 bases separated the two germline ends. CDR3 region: CASSLVQGSYTF. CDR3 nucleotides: TGTGCCAGCAGCTTAGTTCAGGGGAGCTACACCTTC.

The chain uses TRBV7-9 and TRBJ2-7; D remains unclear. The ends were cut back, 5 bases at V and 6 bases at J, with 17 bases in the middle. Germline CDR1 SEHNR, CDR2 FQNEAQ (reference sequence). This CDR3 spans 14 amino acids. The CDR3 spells CASSATELPSEQYF. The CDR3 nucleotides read TGTGCCAGCAGCGCAACAGAGCTGCCCTCCGAGCAGTACTTC.

Here the CDR3 reads CASSLNSLYEQYF. For the CDR3, the DNA is TGTGCCAGCAGCTTAAACAGCCTCTACGAGCAGTACTTC. This chain connects TRBV5-6 to TRBJ2-7; D gene uncertain. This CDR3 is built from 13 residues. From germline, CDR1 is SGHDT and CDR2 YYEEEE. V dropped 2 bases and J dropped 3 bases, with 9 bases sitting between them.

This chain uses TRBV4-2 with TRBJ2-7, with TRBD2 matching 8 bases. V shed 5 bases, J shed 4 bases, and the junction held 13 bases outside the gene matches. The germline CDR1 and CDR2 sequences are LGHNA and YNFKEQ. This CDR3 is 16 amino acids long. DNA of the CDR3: TGTGCCAGCAGCACCTCAGCGGCTAGCGGGTATTACGAGCAGTACTTC. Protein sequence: CASSTSAASGYYEQYF.

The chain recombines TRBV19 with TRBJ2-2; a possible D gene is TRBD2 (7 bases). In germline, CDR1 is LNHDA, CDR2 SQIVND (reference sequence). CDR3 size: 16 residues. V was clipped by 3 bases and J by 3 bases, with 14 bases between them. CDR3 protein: CASSITGGLDTGELFF. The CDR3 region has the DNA TGTGCCAGTAGTATCACGGGGGGCCTAGACACCGGGGAGCTGTTTTTT.

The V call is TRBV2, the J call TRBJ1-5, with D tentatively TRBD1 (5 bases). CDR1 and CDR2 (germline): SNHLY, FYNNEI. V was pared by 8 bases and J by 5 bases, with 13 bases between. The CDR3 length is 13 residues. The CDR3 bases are TGTGCCAGCGACGAGGGGATCCATCAGCCCCAGCATTTT. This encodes CASDEGIHQPQHF.

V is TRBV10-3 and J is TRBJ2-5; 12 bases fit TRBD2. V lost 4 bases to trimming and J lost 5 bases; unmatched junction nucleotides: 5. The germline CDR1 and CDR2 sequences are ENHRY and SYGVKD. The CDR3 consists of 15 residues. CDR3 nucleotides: TGTGCCATCAGTGGGACTAGCGGGATACGTGAGACCCAGTACTTC. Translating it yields CAISGTSGIRETQYF.

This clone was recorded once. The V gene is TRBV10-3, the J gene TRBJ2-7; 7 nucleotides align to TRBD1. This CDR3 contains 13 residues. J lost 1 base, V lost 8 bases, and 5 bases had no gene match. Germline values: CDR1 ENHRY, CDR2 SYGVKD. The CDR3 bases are TGTGCCATCCGACAGGGTAATTCCTACGAGCAGTACTTC. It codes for CAIRQGNSYEQYF.

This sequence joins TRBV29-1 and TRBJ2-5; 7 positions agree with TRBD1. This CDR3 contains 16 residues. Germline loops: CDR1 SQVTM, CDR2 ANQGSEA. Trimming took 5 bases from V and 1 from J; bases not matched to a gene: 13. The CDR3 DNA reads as TGCAGCGTTTCCGAGGCTCGACAGGGTTTCCAAGAGACCCAGTACTTC. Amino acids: CSVSEARQGFQETQYF.

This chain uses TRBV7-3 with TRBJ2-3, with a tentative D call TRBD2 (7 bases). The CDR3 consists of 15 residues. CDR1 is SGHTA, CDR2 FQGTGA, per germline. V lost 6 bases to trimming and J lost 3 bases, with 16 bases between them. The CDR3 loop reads CASSSGGGTTDTQYF. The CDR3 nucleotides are TGTGCCAGCAGTTCCGGGGGAGGGACAACAGATACGCAGTATTTT.

The CDR3 nucleotides are TGTGCCAGCTCACCCCGTTCGACAGGGCTACTTAATCAGCCCCAGCATTTT. Translation gives CASSPRSTGLLNQPQHF. This chain uses TRBV18 with TRBJ1-5, with 7 bases lining up with TRBD1. V was pared by 3 bases and J by 4 bases, with 12 bases of the junction left unmatched. The V gene's germline CDR1 is KGHSH and CDR2 LQKENI. The CDR3 consists of 17 residues.

The CDR3 DNA reads as TGCGCCAGCAGCTTGGTACAATACACCGGGGAGCTGTTTTTT. It specifies CASSLVQYTGELFF. The chain couples TRBV5-1 to TRBJ2-2, with no clear D. Trimming pared 0 bases from V and 3 bases from J, leaving 6 bases between. In germline, CDR1 is SGHRS, CDR2 YFSETQ. CDR3 length: 14 residues.

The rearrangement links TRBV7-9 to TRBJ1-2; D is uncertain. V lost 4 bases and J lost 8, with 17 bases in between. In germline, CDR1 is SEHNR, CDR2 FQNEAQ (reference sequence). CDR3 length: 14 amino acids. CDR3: CASSSNARLRGYTF. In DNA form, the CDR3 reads TGTGCCAGCAGCTCAAACGCAAGGCTTCGCGGCTACACCTTC.